These 26 T cell receptor beta chains were all obtained from the same sample, sequenced in a study of Graves' ophthalmopathy and Graves' hyperthyroidism. As the template, RNA transcripts were used to amplify TCR beta CDR3 regions. Second-round multiplex PCR came after a first-round RT-PCR that employed HTBI primers. Using its own MiXCR run on the multiplex PCR reads, TCRdb lists one record per CDR3 protein. The table lists some 200,000 distinct CDR3 sequences, around 28% of them singletons, with approximately 8.6% in the top ten. Sequenced: peripheral blood. Receptor source: a man aged 45-60 years with Graves' ophthalmopathy.

This clonotype appeared many times. This chain links TRBV4-1 with TRBJ1-1; D ambiguous. The CDR3 contains 15 residues. Germline CDR1 MGHRA, CDR2 YSYEKL. Trimming stripped 3 bases from V and 1 base from J, with 12 bases between. CDR3 in DNA: TGCGCCAGCAGCCAGAGTATATCCGCGAACACTGAAGCTTTCTTT. This sequence encodes CASSQSISANTEAFF.

This clonotype was observed many times. The J gene is TRBJ2-5, the V gene TRBV4-1; 10 nucleotides agree with TRBD2. With 0 bases clipped from V and 1 base from J, the junction kept 5 bases outside the gene matches. CDR1 is MGHRA and CDR2 is YSYEKL in the germline V gene. The CDR3 runs 17 residues. CDR3 in amino acids: CASSQEGLAGVQETQYF. The CDR3 DNA reads as TGCGCCAGCAGCCAAGAAGGGCTAGCGGGGGTCCAAGAGACCCAGTACTTC.

This clonotype showed up many times. This chain joins TRBV19 and TRBJ1-6; 7 nucleotides align to TRBD1. CDR1 is LNHDA and CDR2 is SQIVND in the germline V gene (reference sequence). Losses at the gene ends were 7 bases for V and 8 bases for J; bases not matched to a gene: 8. This CDR3 spans 14 amino acids. This CDR3 reads CASTPDRADSPLHF. CDR3 sequence (DNA): TGTGCCAGTACCCCAGACAGGGCGGATTCACCCCTCCACTTT.

There are many counts of this clonotype. The chain couples TRBV30 to TRBJ1-5; 7 bases align to TRBD1. CDR1 is GTSNPN and CDR2 is SVGIG in the germline V gene (reference sequence). CDR3 length: 15 residues. V dropped 3 bases and J dropped 5; count of bases not matched to a gene: 10. CDR3 bases: TGTGCCTGGAGCCCCGGGAGGGGGCTGGATCAGCCCCAGCATTTT. Its protein product is CAWSPGRGLDQPQHF.

The chain carries TRBV6-2 or TRBV6-3 and TRBJ2-7; D is undetermined. The CDR3 runs to 12 residues. From germline, CDR1 is MNHEY and CDR2 SVGEGT. V was cut by 2 bases and J by 3 bases, with 5 bases left in between. CDR3 residues: CASSYMSYEQYF. The CDR3, as DNA: TGTGCCAGCAGTTACATGAGCTACGAGCAGTACTTC.

This clonotype was counted ten times or more. This chain connects TRBV5-1 to TRBJ1-1; D might be TRBD1 (6 bases). The CDR3 length is 17 residues. Trimming stripped 1 base from V and 1 base from J, with 17 bases between. Germline V gene sequence: CDR1 SGHRS, CDR2 YFSETQ. The CDR3 DNA reads TGCGCCAGCAGCTTGAACGCGGCAGGGGCGAAGAACACTGAAGCTTTCTTT. This gives the protein CASSLNAAGAKNTEAFF.

This clonotype was observed a few times. This chain joins TRBV9 and TRBJ2-5, with 10 bases fitting TRBD1. J lost 5 bases, V lost 3 bases, and 7 bases had no gene match. The CDR3 consists of 15 residues. Germline-derived CDR1 and CDR2 are SGDLS and YYNGEE. The CDR3, as DNA: TGTGCCAGCAGCGCTCACGACAGGGGGCCGGAGACCCAGTACTTC. Protein sequence: CASSAHDRGPETQYF.

The chain is built from TRBV28 and TRBJ1-5; D gene uncertain. V lost 1 base, J lost 6 bases, and 10 bases lay in between. Germline loops: CDR1 MDHEN, CDR2 SYDVKM. This CDR3 contains 14 residues. CDR3 sequence reads: CASSLYGSGQPQHF. In DNA, the CDR3 is TGTGCCAGCAGTTTATATGGATCGGGTCAGCCCCAGCATTTT.

Many counts were recorded for this clonotype. The chain employs TRBV6-5 and TRBJ2-7, with unresolved D. This CDR3 comprises 14 residues. Germline loops: CDR1 MNHEY, CDR2 SVGAGI. V dropped 5 bases and J dropped 0 bases, with 11 bases sitting between them. The CDR3 reads CASSPTKRSYEQYF. The CDR3 bases are TGTGCCAGCAGTCCAACAAAGCGCTCCTACGAGCAGTACTTC.

This clonotype was seen repeatedly, ten times or more. The chain carries TRBV30 and TRBJ1-5; D possibly corresponds to TRBD1 (5 bases). The germline gives CDR1 GTSNPN, CDR2 SVGIG (reference sequence). Trimming shortened V by 3 bases and J by 2 bases, and 11 bases separated the two germline ends. The CDR3 extends over 14 amino acids. The CDR3 bases are TGTGCCTGGAGCCCCGGGGGTGGCAATCAGCCCCAGCATTTT. Amino acid sequence: CAWSPGGGNQPQHF.

This clonotype was picked up many times. V and J are TRBV11-1 and TRBJ2-7, with 10 bases lining up with TRBD1. CDR1 SGHAT and CDR2 FQDESV come from the germline V gene (reference sequence). The CDR3 runs to 16 residues. Trimming removed 4 bases from V and 6 bases from J; junction bases left unmatched: 12. The CDR3 DNA is TGTGCCAGCAGCTCCCCGGGACAGGGGACTTCAGGCGAGCAGTACTTC. It is translated as CASSSPGQGTSGEQYF. Full variable domain (remainder filled in from reference TRBV11-1 and TRBJ2-7): EAEVAQSPRYKITEKSQAVAFWCDPISGHATLYWYRQILGQGPELLVQFQDESVVDDSQLPKDRFSAERLKGVDSTLKIQPAELGDSAMYLCASSSPGQGTSGEQYFGPGTRLTVT.

This clonotype was recorded many times. The genes are TRBV6-1 and TRBJ2-5; D gene unclear. Germline lookup yields CDR1 MNHNS and CDR2 SASEGT. This CDR3 spans 17 amino acids. V dropped 8 bases and J dropped 2 bases, with 24 bases sitting between them. The DNA for the CDR3 is TGTGCCAGCTCCATAAGGGTTACGGCGGAACCTCAAGAGACCCAGTACTTC. It translates to CASSIRVTAEPQETQYF.

This clonotype came up many times. The V call is TRBV7-2, the J call TRBJ1-2, with D possibly being TRBD1 (6 bases). Germline loops: CDR1 SGHTA, CDR2 FQGNSA. CDR3 size: 17 residues. Trimming pared 5 bases from V and 5 bases from J, leaving 24 bases between. The DNA for the CDR3 is TGTGCCAGCAGCCCTTCGGGAGGGGGAGGCCAAGATTATGGCTACACCTTC. This translates into CASSPSGGGGQDYGYTF. Full variable domain (outside the CDR3, taken from reference TRBV7-2 and TRBJ1-2): GAGVSQSPSNKVTEKGKDVELRCDPISGHTALYWYRQSLGQGLEFLIYFQGNSAPDKSGLPSDRFSAERTGGSVSTLTIQRTQQEDSAVYLCASSPSGGGGQDYGYTFGSGTRLTVV.

This clonotype was detected ten times or more. The V call is TRBV15, the J call TRBJ2-7; TRBD2 matches at 9 bases. Germline CDR1 reads LNHNV; CDR2 reads YYDKDF (reference sequence). The CDR3 is 15 amino acids. V trimming: 4 bases; J trimming: 3 bases; junction bases outside the gene matches: 7. Written as DNA, the CDR3 is TGTGCCACCAGCACCCGGCTAGCGGGATTCTACGAGCAGTACTTC. It codes for CATSTRLAGFYEQYF.

Many counts were recorded for this clonotype. The genes are TRBV19 and TRBJ2-2; 7 positions agree with TRBD2. The CDR3 runs 14 residues. The germline CDR1 and CDR2 sequences are LNHDA and SQIVND (reference sequence). V shed 5 bases, J shed 2 bases, and the junction held 2 bases outside the gene matches. CDR3 nucleotides: TGTGCCAGTAGTCGAGCGGGAAACACCGGGGAGCTGTTTTTT. Its protein product is CASSRAGNTGELFF.

This clonotype was observed at least ten times. The chain couples TRBV6-1 to TRBJ2-7; weak D call: TRBD1 (5 bases). The CDR3 sequence is 13 residues long. V lost 4 bases to trimming and J lost 1 base, with 8 bases between them. Per the germline V gene, CDR1 is MNHNS and CDR2 is SASEGT. CDR3 nucleotide sequence: TGTGCCAGCAGTGCAGGGCGTTCCTACGAGCAGTACTTC. It codes for CASSAGRSYEQYF.

As DNA, the CDR3 is TGTGCCAGCAGCCCCGGGACAGGGGGCGAGCAGGAGACCCAGTACTTC. Amino acids: CASSPGTGGEQETQYF. The chain links TRBV7-2 to TRBJ2-5, with TRBD1 identical over 12 bases. With 5 bases clipped from V and 5 bases from J, the junction kept 9 bases outside the gene matches. This CDR3 spans 16 amino acids. In germline, CDR1 is SGHTA, CDR2 FQGNSA. The whole variable domain, filled in from reference TRBV7-2 and TRBJ2-5, reads GAGVSQSPSNKVTEKGKDVELRCDPISGHTALYWYRQSLGQGLEFLIYFQGNSAPDKSGLPSDRFSAERTGGSVSTLTIQRTQQEDSAVYLCASSPGTGGEQETQYFGPGTRLLVL.

This clonotype has ten or more counts. The chain uses TRBV11-2 and TRBJ2-7; TRBD1 might be the D (6 bases). The length of the CDR3 is 15 residues. V lost 2 bases and J lost 3, with 14 bases in between. Looked up from germline, CDR1 is SGHAT and CDR2 is FQNNGV. The CDR3 loop is CASSLYGQGNYEQYF. CDR3 in DNA: TGTGCCAGCAGCTTATACGGCCAGGGGAACTACGAGCAGTACTTC.

This clonotype was picked up many times. This sequence joins TRBV6-5 and TRBJ2-5; D call uncertain. V gave up 0 bases and J gave up 1 base, with 9 bases separating them. The CDR3 runs 15 residues. The germline V gene encodes CDR1 MNHEY and CDR2 SVGAGI. Here the CDR3 reads CASSYSLGPQETQYF. The CDR3 region has the DNA TGTGCCAGCAGTTACTCCCTCGGGCCCCAAGAGACCCAGTACTTC.

This chain joins TRBV20-1 and TRBJ2-7; D is perhaps TRBD1 or TRBD2 (5 bases each). Looked up from germline, CDR1 is DFQATT and CDR2 is SNEGSKA (reference sequence). Trimming removed 3 bases from V and 6 bases from J, with 15 bases in between. CDR3 length: 13 amino acids. CDR3 in DNA: TGCAGTGCTAGGGGGCCAGAGGGACGCGAGCAGTACTTC. This gives the protein CSARGPEGREQYF.

This clonotype showed up many times. The genes are TRBV7-3 and TRBJ2-5; 8 positions agree with TRBD2. Germline V gene sequence: CDR1 SGHTA, CDR2 FQGTGA. CDR3 length: 17 amino acids. V lost 9 bases to trimming and J lost 5 bases; unmatched junction nucleotides: 20. The CDR3 sequence: CASRGERELRRWETQYF. The CDR3 DNA follows: TGTGCCAGTCGAGGGGAGCGGGAGTTACGGAGGTGGGAGACCCAGTACTTC.

This clonotype occurred many times. The chain is built from TRBV6-5 and TRBJ2-7, with TRBD2 matching 12 bases. CDR1 MNHEY and CDR2 SVGAGI come from the germline V gene. Unmatched junction bases numbered 6, after V lost 5 bases and J lost 4 bases. This CDR3 comprises 15 residues. The CDR3 loop reads CASSTASGRAYEQYF. CDR3 DNA sequence: TGTGCCAGCAGTACAGCTAGCGGGAGGGCTTACGAGCAGTACTTC.

This clonotype was recorded many times. In DNA form, the CDR3 reads TGTGCCAGCAGTCTAACACTAGCGGGATCCTACGAGCAGTACTTC. Protein product: CASSLTLAGSYEQYF. J is TRBJ2-7 and V is TRBV12-3 or TRBV12-4, with 10 bases identical to TRBD2. With 5 bases clipped from V and 1 base from J, the junction kept 5 bases outside the gene matches. The CDR3 covers 15 residues.

The sample holds many counts of this clonotype. The genes are TRBV20-1 and TRBJ2-5, with 7 bases fitting TRBD2. Germline CDR1 DFQATT, CDR2 SNEGSKA (reference sequence). This CDR3 spans 13 amino acids. Unmatched junction bases numbered 4, after V lost 1 base and J lost 5 bases. The CDR3 protein is CSARADGGETQYF. For the CDR3, the DNA is TGCAGTGCTAGAGCCGACGGGGGGGAGACCCAGTACTTC.

This clonotype was detected many times. The chain is built from TRBV12-3 or TRBV12-4 and TRBJ2-7, with TRBD1 identical over 12 bases. The CDR3 contains 15 residues. Trimming removed 5 bases from V and 7 bases from J; junction bases left unmatched: 9. For the CDR3, the DNA is TGTGCCAGCAGTACCCCGGGACAGGGGGCAGGGGAGCAGTACTTC. This encodes CASSTPGQGAGEQYF.

This rearrangement joins TRBV28 to TRBJ2-5; D is unclear. V was pared by 2 bases and J by 3 bases, with 16 bases between. The CDR3 is 16 amino acids. Germline values: CDR1 MDHEN, CDR2 SYDVKM. The CDR3, as DNA: TGTGCCAGCAGTTTACGCGATTATCGGTTAAAAGAGACCCAGTACTTC. Amino acids: CASSLRDYRLKETQYF.